Presented here are 20 T cell receptor beta chains from one specimen sequenced in a study of CD8+CD57+ T cells in acquired aplastic anemia. Researchers used genomic DNA as the template to profile TCR beta VDJ and CDR3. TCRdb passed the reads through MiXCR, listing each CDR3 protein once. This table has roughly 290,000 distinct CDR3 sequences, under 65% appearing once. The sequenced patients had an expansion of CD8+CD57+ cells seen by flow cytometry. Sequenced sample: sorted CD4+, CD8+, or CD8+CD57+ T cells (not recorded which) from PBMCs. These receptors were taken from a human donor with aplastic anemia.

A note on this clonotype: Being one base from a much bigger clone, this may be a read error. The CDR3 spells CASSARGGAAYNEQFF. CDR3 nucleotide sequence: TGTGCCAGCTCTGCCCGTGGGGGGGCCGCGTACAATGAGCAGTTCTTC. The J gene is TRBJ2-1, the V gene TRBV5-4, with D tentatively TRBD2 (7 bases). Germline lookup yields CDR1 SGHNT and CDR2 YYREEE (reference sequence). CDR3 size: 16 residues. V lost 7 bases to trimming and J lost 4 bases, with 21 bases between them.

This clonotype was found many times. The chain carries TRBV12-5 and TRBJ2-7, with 10 bases identical to TRBD2. This CDR3 spans 18 amino acids. The ends lost 0 bases at V and 5 bases at J; junction bases unmatched: 13. Looked up from germline, CDR1 is LGHNT and CDR2 is FRNRAP. The CDR3 DNA sequence: TGTGCTAGTGGTTTGGTACTCGGGCTAGCGGGAGTGAGAAACGAGCAGTACTTC. Its translation: CASGLVLGLAGVRNEQYF.

The chain has TRBV10-3 and TRBJ1-4; weak D call: TRBD1 (6 bases). The CDR3 extends over 18 amino acids. Germline-derived CDR1 and CDR2 are ENHRY and SYGVKD. V was cut by 4 bases and J by 0 bases, with 18 bases left in between. This chain's CDR3 is CAISVRLGHRTTNEKLFF. As DNA, the CDR3 is TGTGCCATCAGTGTAAGATTGGGACACCGGACAACTAATGAAAAACTGTTTTTT.

The chain is built from TRBV7-2 and TRBJ1-4, with 9 positions matching TRBD1. The CDR3 extends over 14 amino acids. Trimming removed 5 bases from V and 6 bases from J; junction bases left unmatched: 4. Germline assignment: CDR1 SGHTA and CDR2 FQGNSA. CDR3 region: CASSPRTGDEKLFF. The CDR3 region has the DNA TGTGCCAGCAGCCCTCGGACAGGGGATGAAAAACTGTTTTTT.

This chain connects TRBV2 to TRBJ2-6, with D uncertain. The CDR3 is made up of 14 amino acids. Trimming took 3 bases from V and 4 from J, leaving 7 bases between them. Germline values: CDR1 SNHLY, CDR2 FYNNEI. The CDR3 bases are TGTGCCAGCAGTGATATGAGGGGGGCCAACGTCCTGACTTTC. Amino acids: CASSDMRGANVLTF.

In this sample, this clonotype turned up many times. The chain couples TRBV7-8 to TRBJ1-2; 8 nucleotides line up with TRBD1. Germline V lookup: CDR1 SGHVS, CDR2 FQNEAQ. This CDR3 is built from 14 residues. V gave up 5 bases and J gave up 5 bases; unmatched junction bases: 7. As DNA, the CDR3 is TGTGCCAGCAGCCTCGGGACAGGAAAATATGGCTACACCTTC. As protein: CASSLGTGKYGYTF. The whole variable domain, remainder taken from reference TRBV7-8 and TRBJ1-2, is GAGVSQSPRYKVAKRGQDVALRCDPISGHVSLFWYQQALGQGPEFLTYFQNEAQLDKSGLPSDRFFAERPEGSVSTLKIQRTQQEDSAVYLCASSLGTGKYGYTFGSGTRLTVV.

The chain joins TRBV5-8 to TRBJ1-1; no reliable D call. CDR3 length: 14 amino acids. From germline, CDR1 is SGHTS and CDR2 YDEGEE. Trimming took off 0 bases at V and 0 bases at J, with 6 bases between the two ends. CDR3 nucleotides: TGTGCCAGCAGCTTGGCGCGGATGAACACTGAAGCTTTCTTT. Translation gives CASSLARMNTEAFF. Combining the CDR3 with reference TRBV5-8 and TRBJ1-1 gives the whole variable domain EAGVTQSPTHLIKTRGQQATLRCSPISGHTSVYWYQQALGLGLQFLLWYDEGEERNRGNFPPRFSGRQFPNYSSELNVNALELEDSALYLCASSLARMNTEAFFGQGTRLTVV.

The DNA of the CDR3 is TGTGCCAGCAGGAGGAGGTTTAATGAAAAACTGTTTTTT. Protein product: CASRRRFNEKLFF. V is TRBV7-2 and J is TRBJ1-4; no reliable D call. Trimming removed 6 bases at V and 4 bases at J, with 9 bases between. This CDR3 is built from 13 residues. Germline CDR1 reads SGHTA; CDR2 reads FQGNSA.

The rearrangement joins TRBV29-1 to TRBJ1-2; no clear D. This CDR3 is built from 13 residues. Germline-derived CDR1 and CDR2 are SQVTM and ANQGSEA. Trimming took off 4 bases at V and 7 bases at J, with 16 bases between the two ends. The chain's CDR3 is CSVAPGWATGYTF. In DNA form, the CDR3 reads TGCAGCGTTGCCCCGGGGTGGGCGACTGGCTACACCTTC.

This clonotype was detected ten times or more. V is TRBV2 and J is TRBJ1-5; D unresolved. Germline CDR1 SNHLY, CDR2 FYNNEI. V gave up 1 base and J gave up 7 bases, with 5 bases separating them. This CDR3 has 12 residues. The CDR3 protein is CASSEGHQPQHF. CDR3 nucleotides: TGTGCCAGCAGTGAAGGGCACCAGCCCCAGCATTTT.

This clonotype was counted ten times or more. The J gene is TRBJ1-1, the V gene TRBV19; 9 nucleotides agree with TRBD1. The CDR3 extends over 14 amino acids. Trimming cost V 3 bases and J 5 bases; bases outside gene matches: 4. CDR1 and CDR2 (germline): LNHDA, SQIVND (reference sequence). CDR3 coding DNA: TGTGCCAGTAGTATGACAGGGGGTGTTACTGAAGCTTTCTTT. This translates into CASSMTGGVTEAFF.

This clonotype was observed a handful of times. The chain recombines TRBV2 with TRBJ1-3; D might be TRBD1 (6 bases). CDR3 length: 14 residues. Trimming left V 6 bases short and J 2 bases short, with 11 bases between. Germline loops: CDR1 SNHLY, CDR2 FYNNEI. CDR3 sequence reads: CASSSGTPGNTIYF. CDR3 DNA: TGTGCCAGCAGCTCAGGGACACCTGGAAACACCATATATTTT.

In this sample, this clonotype turned up a few times. This chain joins TRBV7-8 and TRBJ2-5; D remains unclear. The CDR3 length is 14 residues. The germline V and J ends were trimmed by 0 bases and 5 bases, with 10 bases remaining between them. CDR1 and CDR2 (germline): SGHVS, FQNEAQ. In DNA, the CDR3 is TGTGCCAGCAGCTTAGCTGGTGTGAAGGAGACCCAGTACTTC. It specifies CASSLAGVKETQYF.

The chain combines TRBV12-3 or TRBV12-4 with TRBJ2-5; perhaps TRBD2 as D (6 bases). Trimming took 3 bases from V and 5 from J, leaving 13 bases between them. This CDR3 region has 14 residues. The CDR3 sequence: CASSFGGTGETQYF. The CDR3 DNA reads as TGTGCCAGCAGTTTTGGGGGGACGGGCGAGACCCAGTACTTC.

This clonotype was observed at least ten times. V usage is TRBV6-5 and J usage is TRBJ1-2; no firm D call. The CDR3 length is 15 residues. Between the trimmed V and J ends, which lost 7 bases and 0 bases, there was a span of 15 bases. Per germline, CDR1 MNHEY and CDR2 SVGAGI. The CDR3 loop reads CASTLLSRSNYGYTF. Written as DNA, the CDR3 is TGTGCCAGCACCTTACTATCAAGATCTAACTATGGCTACACCTTC.

The chain uses TRBV5-4 and TRBJ2-5; D not resolved. Germline lookup yields CDR1 SGHNT and CDR2 YYREEE (reference sequence). V lost 4 bases to trimming and J lost 2 bases, with 15 bases between them. The CDR3 consists of 15 residues. DNA of the CDR3: TGTGCCAGCAGCCGCGCTAGTAGGACGCAAGAGACCCAGTACTTC. It yields the protein CASSRASRTQETQYF.

This clonotype is a singleton in its sample. The CDR3: CASSLGRAFVNEQFF. In nucleotides, the CDR3 is TGCGCCAGCAGCCTGGGGAGGGCCTTCGTCAATGAGCAGTTCTTC. This sequence joins TRBV5-1 and TRBJ2-1; TRBD2 agrees at 7 bases. Germline V gene lookup returns CDR1 SGHRS and CDR2 YFSETQ. This CDR3 contains 15 residues. Trimming at V came to 4 bases and at J to 6 bases, leaving 10 bases not matched to a gene.

The chain combines TRBV29-1 with TRBJ2-5; D may match TRBD1 or TRBD2 (6 bases each). V gave up 3 bases and J gave up 5 bases, with 16 bases separating them. Germline V gives CDR1 SQVTM, CDR2 ANQGSEA. The CDR3 has 14 residues. CDR3 in amino acids: CSVEGVGGVETQYF. The CDR3 coding sequence is TGCAGCGTTGAGGGGGTGGGGGGCGTGGAGACCCAGTACTTC.

This clonotype was observed at least ten times. The chain carries TRBV6-1 and TRBJ2-1; tentative D call: TRBD1 (6 bases). From germline, CDR1 is MNHNS and CDR2 SASEGT. The CDR3 spans 15 residues. V was shortened by 6 bases and J by 4 bases, with 16 bases between the two germline ends. The CDR3 spells CASRASSDRYNEQFF. CDR3 nucleotides: TGTGCCAGCAGGGCTAGCTCTGACAGGTACAATGAGCAGTTCTTC.

The gene calls are TRBV7-9 and TRBJ2-5, with 8 bases aligning to TRBD1. Unmatched junction bases numbered 8, after V lost 4 bases and J lost 4 bases. CDR1 is SEHNR and CDR2 is FQNEAQ in the germline V gene (reference sequence). This CDR3 has 15 amino acids. In DNA, the CDR3 is TGTGCCAGCAGCTCGGGACAGGCTAGGGGAGAGACCCAGTACTTC. Translating gives CASSSGQARGETQYF.